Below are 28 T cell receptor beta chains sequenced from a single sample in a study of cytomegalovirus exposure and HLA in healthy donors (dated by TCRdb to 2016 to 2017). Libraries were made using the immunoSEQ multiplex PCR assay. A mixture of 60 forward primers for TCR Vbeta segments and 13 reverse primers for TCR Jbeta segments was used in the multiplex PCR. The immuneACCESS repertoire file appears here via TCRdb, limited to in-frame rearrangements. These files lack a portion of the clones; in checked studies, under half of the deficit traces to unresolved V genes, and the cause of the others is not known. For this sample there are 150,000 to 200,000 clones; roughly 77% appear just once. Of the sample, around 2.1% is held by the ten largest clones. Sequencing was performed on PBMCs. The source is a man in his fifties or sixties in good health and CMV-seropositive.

In nucleotides, the CDR3 is TGTGCCAGCAGCATTAGCGGGAATTGGCAAGAGACCCAGTACTTC. Translating it yields CASSISGNWQETQYF. The gene calls are TRBV9 and TRBJ2-5; 8 bases fit TRBD2. Trimming cost V 4 bases and J 2 bases; bases outside gene matches: 7. CDR1 and CDR2 (germline): SGDLS, YYNGEE. This CDR3 has 15 amino acids.

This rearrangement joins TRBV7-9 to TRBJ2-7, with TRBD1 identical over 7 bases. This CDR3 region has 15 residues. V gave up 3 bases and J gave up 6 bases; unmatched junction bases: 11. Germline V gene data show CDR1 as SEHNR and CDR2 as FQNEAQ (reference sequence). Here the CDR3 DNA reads TGTGCCAGCAGCTTCAGGGGGTCTCTCGCCGGCGAGCAGTACTTC. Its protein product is CASSFRGSLAGEQYF.

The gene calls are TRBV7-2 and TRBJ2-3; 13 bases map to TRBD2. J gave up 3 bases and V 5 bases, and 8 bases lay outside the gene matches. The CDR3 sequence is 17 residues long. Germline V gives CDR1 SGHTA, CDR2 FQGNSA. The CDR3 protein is CASSPQGLAGLTDTQYF. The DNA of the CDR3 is TGTGCCAGCAGCCCCCAGGGACTAGCGGGGTTGACAGATACGCAGTATTTT.

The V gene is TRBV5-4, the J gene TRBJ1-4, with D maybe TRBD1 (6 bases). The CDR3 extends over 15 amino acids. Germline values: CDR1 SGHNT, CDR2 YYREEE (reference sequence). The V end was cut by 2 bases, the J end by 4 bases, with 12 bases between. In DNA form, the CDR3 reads TGTGCCAGCAGCTTCTGGGACAACGGTAATGAAAAACTGTTTTTT. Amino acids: CASSFWDNGNEKLFF.

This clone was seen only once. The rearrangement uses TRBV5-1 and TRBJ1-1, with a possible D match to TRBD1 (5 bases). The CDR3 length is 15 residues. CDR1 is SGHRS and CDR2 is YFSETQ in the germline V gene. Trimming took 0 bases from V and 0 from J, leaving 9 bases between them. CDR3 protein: CASSLAGGMNTEAFF. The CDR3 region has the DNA TGCGCCAGCAGCTTGGCGGGGGGGATGAACACTGAAGCTTTCTTT.

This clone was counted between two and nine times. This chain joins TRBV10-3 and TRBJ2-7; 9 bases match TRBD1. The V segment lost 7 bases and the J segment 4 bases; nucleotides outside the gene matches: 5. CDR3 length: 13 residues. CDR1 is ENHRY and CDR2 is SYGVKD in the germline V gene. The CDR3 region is CAIKGQGQYEQYF. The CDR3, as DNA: TGTGCCATCAAGGGACAGGGACAATACGAGCAGTACTTC.

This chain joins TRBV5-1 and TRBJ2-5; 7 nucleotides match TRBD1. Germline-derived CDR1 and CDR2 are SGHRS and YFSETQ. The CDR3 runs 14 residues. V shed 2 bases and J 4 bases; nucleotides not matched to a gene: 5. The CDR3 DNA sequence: TGCGCCAGCAGCTTAGGGGCAGGGGGAGAGACCCAGTACTTC. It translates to CASSLGAGGETQYF. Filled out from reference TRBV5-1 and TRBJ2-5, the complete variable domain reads KAGVTQTPRYLIKTRGQQVTLSCSPISGHRSVSWYQQTPGQGLQFLFEYFSETQRNKGNFPGRFSGRQFSNSRSEMNVSTLELGDSALYLCASSLGAGGETQYFGPGTRLLVL.

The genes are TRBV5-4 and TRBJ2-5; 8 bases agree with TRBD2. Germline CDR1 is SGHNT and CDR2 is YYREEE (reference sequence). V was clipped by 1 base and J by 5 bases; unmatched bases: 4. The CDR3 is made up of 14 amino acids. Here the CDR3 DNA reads TGTGCCAGCAGCTTGCGGGGGGGGCAGGAGACCCAGTACTTC. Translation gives CASSLRGGQETQYF.

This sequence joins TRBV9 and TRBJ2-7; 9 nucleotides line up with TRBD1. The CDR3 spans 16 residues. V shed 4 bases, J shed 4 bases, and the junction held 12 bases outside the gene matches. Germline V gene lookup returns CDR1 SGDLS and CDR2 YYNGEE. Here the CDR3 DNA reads TGTGCCAGCAGCCCCCTGAGGGGGACAGGGAGGTACGAGCAGTACTTC. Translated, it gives CASSPLRGTGRYEQYF.

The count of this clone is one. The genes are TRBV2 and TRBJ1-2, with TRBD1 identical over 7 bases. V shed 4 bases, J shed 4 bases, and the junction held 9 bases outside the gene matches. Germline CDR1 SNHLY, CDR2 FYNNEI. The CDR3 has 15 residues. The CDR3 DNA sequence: TGTGCCAGCAGTGTGGACCCGGGACAGCTCTATGGCTACACCTTC. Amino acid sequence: CASSVDPGQLYGYTF.

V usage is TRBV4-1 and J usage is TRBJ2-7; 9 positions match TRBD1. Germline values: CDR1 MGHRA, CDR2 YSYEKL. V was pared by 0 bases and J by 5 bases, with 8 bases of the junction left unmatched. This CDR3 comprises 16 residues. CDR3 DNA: TGCGCCAGCAGCCAAGATATAGGGACAGGGTGGGACGAGCAGTACTTC. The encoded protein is CASSQDIGTGWDEQYF.

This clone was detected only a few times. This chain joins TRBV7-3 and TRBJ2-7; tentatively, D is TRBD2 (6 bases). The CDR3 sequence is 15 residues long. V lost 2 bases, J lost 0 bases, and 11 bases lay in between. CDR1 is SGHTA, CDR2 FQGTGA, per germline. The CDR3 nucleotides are TGTGCCAGCAGCTTATCGGGGGATCCCTCCTACGAGCAGTACTTC. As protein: CASSLSGDPSYEQYF.

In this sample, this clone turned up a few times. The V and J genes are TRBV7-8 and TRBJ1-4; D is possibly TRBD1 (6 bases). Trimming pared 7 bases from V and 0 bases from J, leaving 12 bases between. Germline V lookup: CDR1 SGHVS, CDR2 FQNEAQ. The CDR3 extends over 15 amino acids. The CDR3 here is CASTQGTTTNEKLFF. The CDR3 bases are TGTGCCAGCACACAGGGTACAACAACTAATGAAAAACTGTTTTTT.

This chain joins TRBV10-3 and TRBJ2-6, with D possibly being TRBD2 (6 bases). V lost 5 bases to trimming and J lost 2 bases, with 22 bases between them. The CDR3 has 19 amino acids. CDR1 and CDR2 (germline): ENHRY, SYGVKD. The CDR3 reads CAISSQITGVLPGANVLTF. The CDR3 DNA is TGTGCCATCAGTTCCCAAATTACGGGGGTATTGCCTGGGGCCAACGTCCTGACTTTC.

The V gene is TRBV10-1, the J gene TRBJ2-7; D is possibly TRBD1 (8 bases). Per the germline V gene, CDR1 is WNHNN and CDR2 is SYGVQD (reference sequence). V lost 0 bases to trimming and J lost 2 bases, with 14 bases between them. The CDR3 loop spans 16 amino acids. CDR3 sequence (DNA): TGCGCCAGCAGTGAGTCGGGGGGGACAGGAACCTACGAGCAGTACTTC. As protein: CASSESGGTGTYEQYF.

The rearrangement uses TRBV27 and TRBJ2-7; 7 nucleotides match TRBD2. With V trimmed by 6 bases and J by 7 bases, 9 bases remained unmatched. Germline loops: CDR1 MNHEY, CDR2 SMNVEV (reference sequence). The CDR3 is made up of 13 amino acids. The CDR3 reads CASSTWGGLEQYF. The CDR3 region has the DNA TGTGCCAGCAGCACCTGGGGAGGGCTAGAGCAGTACTTC.

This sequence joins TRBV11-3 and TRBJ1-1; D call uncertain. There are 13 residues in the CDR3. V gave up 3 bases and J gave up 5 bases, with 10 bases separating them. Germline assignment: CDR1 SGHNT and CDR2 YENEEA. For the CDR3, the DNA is TGTGCCAGCAGCTTGGGAGTAAGGACTGAAGCTTTCTTT. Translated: CASSLGVRTEAFF.

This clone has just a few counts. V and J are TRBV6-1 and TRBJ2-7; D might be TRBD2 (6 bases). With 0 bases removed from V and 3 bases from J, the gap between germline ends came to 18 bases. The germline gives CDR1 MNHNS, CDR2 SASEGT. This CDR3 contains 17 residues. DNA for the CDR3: TGTGCCAGCAGTGAAGCATGGGACTCCCGGGGCAGCTACGAGCAGTACTTC. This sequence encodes CASSEAWDSRGSYEQYF.

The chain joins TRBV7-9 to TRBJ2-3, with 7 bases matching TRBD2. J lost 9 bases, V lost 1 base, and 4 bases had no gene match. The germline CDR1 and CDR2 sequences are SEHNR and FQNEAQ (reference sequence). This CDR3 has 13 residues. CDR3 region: CASSLESGDTQYF. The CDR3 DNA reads TGTGCCAGCAGCTTAGAGAGCGGGGACACGCAGTATTTT.

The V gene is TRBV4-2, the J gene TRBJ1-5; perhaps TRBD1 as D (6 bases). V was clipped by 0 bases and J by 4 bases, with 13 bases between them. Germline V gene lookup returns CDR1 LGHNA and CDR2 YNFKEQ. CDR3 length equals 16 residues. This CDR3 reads CASSQDVGGRNQPQHF. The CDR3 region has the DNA TGTGCCAGCAGCCAAGATGTCGGGGGGCGAAATCAGCCCCAGCATTTT.

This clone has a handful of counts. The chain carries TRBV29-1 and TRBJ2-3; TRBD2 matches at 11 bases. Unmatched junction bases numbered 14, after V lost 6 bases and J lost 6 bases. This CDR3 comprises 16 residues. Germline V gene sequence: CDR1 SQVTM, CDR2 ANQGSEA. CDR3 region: CSVAGGTSGPDDTQYF. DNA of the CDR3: TGCAGCGTAGCTGGAGGGACTAGCGGCCCGGATGATACGCAGTATTTT.

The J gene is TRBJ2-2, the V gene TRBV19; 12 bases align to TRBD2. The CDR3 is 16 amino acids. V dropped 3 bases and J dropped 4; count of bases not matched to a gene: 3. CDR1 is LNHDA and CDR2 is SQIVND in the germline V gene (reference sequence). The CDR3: CASSMTSGGVTGELFF. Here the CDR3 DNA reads TGTGCCAGTAGTATGACTAGCGGGGGTGTCACCGGGGAGCTGTTTTTT. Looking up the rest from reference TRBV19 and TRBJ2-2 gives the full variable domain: DGGITQSPKYLFRKEGQNVTLSCEQNLNHDAMYWYRQDPGQGLRLIYYSQIVNDFQKGDIAEGYSVSREKKESFPLTVTSAQKNPTAFYLCASSMTSGGVTGELFFGEGSRLTVL.

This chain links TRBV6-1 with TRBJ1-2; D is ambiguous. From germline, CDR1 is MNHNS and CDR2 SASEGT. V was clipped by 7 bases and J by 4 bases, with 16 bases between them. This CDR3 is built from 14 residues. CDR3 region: CASKLSGPSYGYTF. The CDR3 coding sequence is TGTGCCAGCAAACTCTCAGGTCCCTCCTATGGCTACACCTTC.

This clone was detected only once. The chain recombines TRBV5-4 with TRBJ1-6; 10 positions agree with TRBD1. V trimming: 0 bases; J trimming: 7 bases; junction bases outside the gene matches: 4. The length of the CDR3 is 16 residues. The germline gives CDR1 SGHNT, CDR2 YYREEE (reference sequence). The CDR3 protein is CASSLGQGARNSPLHF. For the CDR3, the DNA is TGTGCCAGCAGCTTGGGACAGGGGGCGCGGAATTCACCCCTCCACTTT.

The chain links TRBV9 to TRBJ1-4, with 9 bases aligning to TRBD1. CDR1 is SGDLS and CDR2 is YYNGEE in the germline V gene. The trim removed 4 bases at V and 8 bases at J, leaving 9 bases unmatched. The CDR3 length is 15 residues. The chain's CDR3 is CASSSTGTGPEKLFF. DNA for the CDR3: TGTGCCAGCAGCTCGACCGGGACAGGGCCCGAAAAACTGTTTTTT.

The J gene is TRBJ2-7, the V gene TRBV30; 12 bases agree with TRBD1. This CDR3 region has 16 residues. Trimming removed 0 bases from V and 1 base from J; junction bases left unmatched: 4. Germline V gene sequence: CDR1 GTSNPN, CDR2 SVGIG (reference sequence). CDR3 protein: CAWSVWGQGASYEQYF. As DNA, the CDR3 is TGTGCCTGGAGTGTTTGGGGACAGGGGGCATCCTACGAGCAGTACTTC.

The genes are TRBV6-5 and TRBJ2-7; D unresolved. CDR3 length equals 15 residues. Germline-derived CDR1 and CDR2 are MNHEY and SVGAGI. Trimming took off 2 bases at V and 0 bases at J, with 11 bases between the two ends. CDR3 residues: CASSYGQPSSYEQYF. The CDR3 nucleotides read TGTGCCAGCAGTTACGGGCAGCCGAGCTCCTACGAGCAGTACTTC.

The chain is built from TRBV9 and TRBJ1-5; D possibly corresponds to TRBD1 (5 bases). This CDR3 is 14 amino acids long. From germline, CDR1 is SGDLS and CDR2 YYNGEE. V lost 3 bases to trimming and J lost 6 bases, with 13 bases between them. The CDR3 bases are TGTGCCAGCAGCGGAACAAACAGGTTTCAGCCCCAGCATTTT. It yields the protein CASSGTNRFQPQHF.